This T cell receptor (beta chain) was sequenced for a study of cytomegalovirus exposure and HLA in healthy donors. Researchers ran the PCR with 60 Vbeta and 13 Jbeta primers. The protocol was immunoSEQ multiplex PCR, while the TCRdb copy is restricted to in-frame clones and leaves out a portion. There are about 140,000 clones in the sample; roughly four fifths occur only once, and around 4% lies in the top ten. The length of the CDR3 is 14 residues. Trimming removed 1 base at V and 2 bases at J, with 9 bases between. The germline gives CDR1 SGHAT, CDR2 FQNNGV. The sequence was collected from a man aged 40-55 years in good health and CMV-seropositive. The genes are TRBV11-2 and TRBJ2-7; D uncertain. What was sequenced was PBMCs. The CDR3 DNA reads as TGTGCCAGCAGCTTAGCCTGGCAGGCCTACGAGCAGTACTTC. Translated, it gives CASSLAWQAYEQYF. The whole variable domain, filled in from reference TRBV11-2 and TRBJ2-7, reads EAGVAQSPRYKIIEKRQSVAFWCNPISGHATLYWYQQILGQGPKLLIQFQNNGVVDDSQLPKDRFSAERLKGVDSTLKIQPAKLEDSAVYLCASSLAWQAYEQYFGPGTRLTVT.